The 10 T cell receptor beta chains given below trace back to one sample, sequenced in a study of blood T cell repertoires in COVID-19. TCRdb's table, derived via immunoSEQ multiplex PCR, lists solely in-frame clones and lacks some. The table has 200,000 to 300,000 clones, 65% to 90% seen once. Sequenced material: peripheral blood. These receptors came from a young man with active or convalescent COVID-19.

This clone has more than one count but fewer than ten. The chain recombines TRBV5-4 with TRBJ1-2, with D maybe TRBD1 (6 bases). Germline-derived CDR1 and CDR2 are SGHNT and YYREEE (reference sequence). The V end lost 1 base, the J end lost 12 bases, and 22 bases lay between the germline ends. This CDR3 contains 15 residues. The CDR3 region has the DNA TGTGCCAGCAGCTTGCTGAAAGGGCCAGGGGCCAGGGACACCTTC. This codes for CASSLLKGPGARDTF.

This chain joins TRBV19 and TRBJ1-5; D ambiguous. Germline values: CDR1 LNHDA, CDR2 SQIVND (reference sequence). V was pared by 8 bases and J by 4 bases, with 6 bases between. CDR3 size: 11 residues. The CDR3: CASGLNQPQHF. The CDR3, as DNA: TGTGCCAGTGGACTGAATCAGCCCCAGCATTTT.

The chain joins TRBV6-5 to TRBJ1-2; TRBD1 matches at 7 bases. J gave up 3 bases and V 2 bases, and 9 bases lay outside the gene matches. Germline V CDR1 and CDR2: MNHEY, SVGAGI. The length of the CDR3 is 16 residues. CDR3 amino acids: CASSYLRDSKHYGYTF. In nucleotides, the CDR3 is TGTGCCAGCAGTTACCTTCGGGACAGCAAGCACTATGGCTACACCTTC.

CDR3 sequence: CASSLRTGGEVGYTF. DNA for the CDR3: TGTGCCAGCTCACTGAGGACAGGGGGCGAGGTTGGCTACACCTTC. The chain couples TRBV18 to TRBJ1-2; 11 bases match TRBD1. The trim removed 4 bases at V and 7 bases at J, leaving 8 bases unmatched. The CDR3 extends over 15 amino acids. Germline CDR1 and CDR2: KGHSH and LQKENI. The full variable domain, its missing parts supplied by reference TRBV18 and TRBJ1-2, is NAGVMQNPRHLVRRRGQEARLRCSPMKGHSHVYWYRQLPEEGLKFMVYLQKENIIDESGMPKERFSAEFPKEGPSILRIQQVVRGDSAAYFCASSLRTGGEVGYTFGSGTRLTVV.

This clone occurred once. V gene TRBV7-3 combines with J gene TRBJ2-2, with TRBD2 matching over 11 bases. V lost 0 bases to trimming and J lost 0 bases; unmatched junction nucleotides: 9. In germline, CDR1 is SGHTA, CDR2 FQGTGA. The CDR3 extends over 20 amino acids. This chain's CDR3 is CASSLTFASGGPANTGELFF. The CDR3 coding sequence is TGTGCCAGCAGCTTAACTTTCGCTAGCGGGGGGCCGGCGAACACCGGGGAGCTGTTTTTT.

V gene TRBV5-8 combines with J gene TRBJ1-4; TRBD1 agrees at 8 bases. Germline CDR1 and CDR2: SGHTS and YDEGEE. After removal of 4 bases from V and 3 bases from J, the junction contained 8 bases not matched to a gene. CDR3 length: 16 amino acids. CDR3 DNA: TGTGCCAGCAGCCACCGCAGGGGGCGGTCTAATGAAAAACTGTTTTTT. Protein sequence: CASSHRRGRSNEKLFF.

This clone occurred once. The J gene is TRBJ1-1, the V gene TRBV7-8, with unresolved D. The length of the CDR3 is 15 residues. Deletions cut 3 bases from V and 0 bases from J, with 11 bases between. Germline lookup yields CDR1 SGHVS and CDR2 FQNEAQ. This chain's CDR3 is CASSLSGQVNTEAFF. CDR3 in DNA: TGTGCCAGCAGCTTGTCTGGGCAAGTGAACACTGAAGCTTTCTTT. Full variable domain (rest looked up from reference TRBV7-8 and TRBJ1-1): GAGVSQSPRYKVAKRGQDVALRCDPISGHVSLFWYQQALGQGPEFLTYFQNEAQLDKSGLPSDRFFAERPEGSVSTLKIQRTQQEDSAVYLCASSLSGQVNTEAFFGQGTRLTVV.

The J gene is TRBJ1-1, the V gene TRBV27; D gene uncertain. Trimming took 8 bases from V and 4 from J, leaving 17 bases between them. Germline V lookup: CDR1 MNHEY, CDR2 SMNVEV (reference sequence). This CDR3 spans 14 amino acids. CDR3 DNA sequence: TGTGCCAGCGGAGGGTCGCGGGATGGCACTGAAGCTTTCTTT. Translation gives CASGGSRDGTEAFF.

V is TRBV7-2 and J is TRBJ2-4; D not certain. Per the germline V gene, CDR1 is SGHTA and CDR2 is FQGNSA. This CDR3 is built from 15 residues. Trimming took 6 bases from V and 8 from J, leaving 20 bases between them. The CDR3 DNA is TGTGCCAGCAGACGAGATACCCCCGGAGCAGACATTCAGTACTTC. It codes for CASRRDTPGADIQYF. The full variable domain, in which reference TRBV7-2 and TRBJ2-4 provide the parts outside the CDR3, is GAGVSQSPSNKVTEKGKDVELRCDPISGHTALYWYRQSLGQGLEFLIYFQGNSAPDKSGLPSDRFSAERTGGSVSTLTIQRTQQEDSAVYLCASRRDTPGADIQYFGAGTRLSVL.

The genes are TRBV7-2 and TRBJ2-7, with 8 bases matching TRBD2. This CDR3 is built from 16 residues. Per the germline V gene, CDR1 is SGHTA and CDR2 is FQGNSA. Germline trimming cut 5 bases from V and 3 bases from J; bases unmatched to any gene: 12. CDR3 protein: CASSPQRSGGGYEQYF. The CDR3 DNA sequence: TGTGCCAGCAGCCCCCAGAGGTCCGGGGGGGGCTACGAGCAGTACTTC.